This TCR beta chain emerged from a study of PD-L1 blockade in urothelial cancer. Overall study context: Beginning in about 2014, patients received atezolizumab, given as 1,200 mg intravenously every 3 weeks. T cells numbered a median of about 150,000 in the blood samples.

The data were produced by immunoSEQ multiplex PCR, yet TCRdb's version contains in-frame clones alone and is incomplete. The table includes more than 85,000 clones, 80% to 90% detected once. Time point denoted: pretreatment peripheral blood. Overall study results and limits: Pretreatment clonality of the blood TCR repertoire below the median was predictive of superior survival.

About this clone itself: Its antigen is not identified.

Germline V CDR1 and CDR2: MDHEN, SYDVKM. With V trimmed by 7 bases and J by 6 bases, 18 bases remained unmatched. This CDR3 region has 17 residues. This sample comprised PBMCs, obtained around atezolizumab (anti-PD-L1) treatment. This clonotype was sampled from a man between 60 and 70 years old with urothelial cancer. The gene calls are TRBV28 and TRBJ2-4; 7 bases are a match to TRBD1. The CDR3 sequence is CASNLSYEGQSPNIQYF. The CDR3 coding sequence is TGTGCCAGCAACCTATCCTATGAGGGACAGTCTCCAAACATTCAGTACTTC.